This TCR beta chain was found in a study of type 1 regulatory T cells. Looking at the study overall: This in vitro CD4 product, T-allo10, is enriched for Tr1 cells and alloantigen-specific.

Trimming pared 2 bases from V and 4 bases from J, leaving 17 bases between. The CDR3 is 16 amino acids. CDR1 and CDR2 from the germline V gene are SGHVS and FQNEAQ. One entry per CDR3 protein results from TCRdb running MiXCR on the reads. In the table there are around 88,000 distinct CDR3 sequences, 25% to 40% of which are singletons. This clonotype originated in a human donor in good health. The sample taken for sequencing was CD4+ T cells, either the whole sample or a sorted fraction (not recorded which). The chain is built from TRBV7-8 and TRBJ2-5; maybe TRBD2 (6 bases). In DNA form, the CDR3 reads TGTGCCAGCAGCTTAAGGTCCCGAGGGAGGAGAGAGACCCAGTACTTC. Translated, it gives CASSLRSRGRRETQYF.